Sequencing of this TCR beta chain was carried out in a study of T cell responses to AZD1222 COVID-19 vaccine. Sequencing was performed with immunoSEQ multiplex PCR; in TCRdb, only in-frame clones are kept and a portion is missing. The sample includes about 130,000 clones, just over 90% of them seen just once. V gave up 4 bases and J gave up 6 bases, with 16 bases separating them. This CDR3 is 14 amino acids long. CDR1 and CDR2 from the germline V gene are MGHRA and YSYEKL. This clonotype was obtained from an adult who received the AZD1222 COVID-19 vaccine. The sequencing here drew on peripheral blood, taken 28 days after the second AZD1222 dose. The V and J genes are TRBV4-1 and TRBJ2-7, with TRBD2 as a possible D gene (7 bases). In DNA form, the CDR3 reads TGCGCCAGCAGCCCCCCCCGGGGGGCATCCGAGCAGTACTTC. This gives the protein CASSPPRGASEQYF.